This TCR beta chain was recorded in a study of control samples from healthy donors and cancer patients. V lost 0 bases and J 2 bases, leaving 5 bases between the germline ends. CDR3 size: 14 residues. Germline V lookup: CDR1 SGDLS, CDR2 YYNGEE. Here immunoSEQ multiplex PCR was the method, and the copy in TCRdb shows in-frame clones only, minus some. The sample shows 90,000 to 150,000 clones, about 83% of them seen only once. The sample consisted of blood. The TCR originated in a man younger than 40 in good health. This chain uses TRBV9 with TRBJ2-2; unclear D gene. DNA for the CDR3: TGTGCCAGCAGCGTAGGGGGTAACACCGGGGAGCTGTTTTTT. The encoded protein is CASSVGGNTGELFF.